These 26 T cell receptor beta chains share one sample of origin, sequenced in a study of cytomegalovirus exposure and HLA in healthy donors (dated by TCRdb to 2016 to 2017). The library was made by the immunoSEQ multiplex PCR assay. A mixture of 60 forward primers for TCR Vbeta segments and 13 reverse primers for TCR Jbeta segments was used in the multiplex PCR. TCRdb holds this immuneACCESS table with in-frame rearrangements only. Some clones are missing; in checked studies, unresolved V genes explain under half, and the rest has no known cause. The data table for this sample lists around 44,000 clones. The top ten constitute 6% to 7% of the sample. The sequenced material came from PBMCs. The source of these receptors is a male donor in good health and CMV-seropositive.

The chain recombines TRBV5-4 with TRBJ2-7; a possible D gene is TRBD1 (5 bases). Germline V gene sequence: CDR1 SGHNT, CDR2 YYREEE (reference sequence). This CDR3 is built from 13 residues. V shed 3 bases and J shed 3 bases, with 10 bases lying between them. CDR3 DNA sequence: TGTGCCAGCAGCTACAGGACGTTCTACGAGCAGTACTTC. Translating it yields CASSYRTFYEQYF.

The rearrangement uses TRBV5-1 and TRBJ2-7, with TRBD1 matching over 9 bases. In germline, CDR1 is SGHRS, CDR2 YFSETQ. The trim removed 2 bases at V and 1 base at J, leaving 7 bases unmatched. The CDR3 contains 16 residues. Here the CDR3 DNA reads TGCGCCAGCAGCTTCTCACCGGGACAGGGATCCTACGAGCAGTACTTC. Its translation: CASSFSPGQGSYEQYF.

The DNA of the CDR3 is TGTGCCAGCAGGAGGGGGGGGGCGGCCCCGCGGGAGCTGTTTTTT. It codes for CASRRGGAAPRELFF. J is TRBJ2-2 and V is TRBV27; a possible D gene is TRBD2 (7 bases). With 6 bases removed from V and 9 bases from J, the gap between germline ends came to 20 bases. Germline loops: CDR1 MNHEY, CDR2 SMNVEV (reference sequence). This CDR3 comprises 15 residues.

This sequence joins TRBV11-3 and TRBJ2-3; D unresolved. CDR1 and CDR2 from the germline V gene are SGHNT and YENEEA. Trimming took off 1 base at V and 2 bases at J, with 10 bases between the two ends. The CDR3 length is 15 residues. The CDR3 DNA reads TGTGCCAGCAGCTTAGGGCAGTCAGTCACAGATACGCAGTATTTT. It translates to CASSLGQSVTDTQYF.

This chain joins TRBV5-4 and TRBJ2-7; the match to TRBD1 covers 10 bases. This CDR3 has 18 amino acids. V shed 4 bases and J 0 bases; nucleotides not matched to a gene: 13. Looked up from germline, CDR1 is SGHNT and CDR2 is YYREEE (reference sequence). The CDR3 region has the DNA TGTGCCAGCAGCGAAAGGTACACCAGACAGGGGGCCTCCTACGAGCAGTACTTC. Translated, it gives CASSERYTRQGASYEQYF.

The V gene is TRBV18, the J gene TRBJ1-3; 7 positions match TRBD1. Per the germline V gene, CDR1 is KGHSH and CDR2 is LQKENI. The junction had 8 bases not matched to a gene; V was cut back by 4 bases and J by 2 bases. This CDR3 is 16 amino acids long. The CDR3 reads CASSQADRITGNTIYF. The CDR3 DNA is TGTGCCAGCTCACAGGCGGACAGGATTACTGGAAACACCATATATTTT.

CDR3 coding DNA: TGTGCCAGCTCACCGGCGGGGGACAGGACTTATCAGCCCCAGCATTTT. Translated, it gives CASSPAGDRTYQPQHF. This chain connects TRBV18 to TRBJ1-5; TRBD1 matches 8 bases. This CDR3 has 16 residues. Germline trimming cut 3 bases from V and 5 bases from J; bases unmatched to any gene: 9. CDR1 is KGHSH, CDR2 LQKENI, per germline.

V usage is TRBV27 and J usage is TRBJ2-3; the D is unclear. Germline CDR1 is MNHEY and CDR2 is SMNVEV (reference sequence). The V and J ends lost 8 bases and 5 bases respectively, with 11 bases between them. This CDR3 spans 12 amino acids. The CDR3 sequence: CASGHLLDTQYF. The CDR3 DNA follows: TGTGCCAGCGGCCATCTCCTAGATACGCAGTATTTT.

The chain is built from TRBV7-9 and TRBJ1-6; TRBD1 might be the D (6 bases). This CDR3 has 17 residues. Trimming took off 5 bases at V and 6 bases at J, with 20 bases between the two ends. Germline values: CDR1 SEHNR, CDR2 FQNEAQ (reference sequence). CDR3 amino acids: CASSPPGGLISNSPLHF. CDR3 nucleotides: TGTGCCAGCAGCCCCCCCGGGGGGCTAATAAGTAATTCACCCCTCCACTTT.

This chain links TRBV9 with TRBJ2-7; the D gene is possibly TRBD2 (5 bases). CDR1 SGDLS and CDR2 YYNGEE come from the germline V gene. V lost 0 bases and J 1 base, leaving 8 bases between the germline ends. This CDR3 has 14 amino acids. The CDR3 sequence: CASSVVPGSYEQYF. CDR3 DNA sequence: TGTGCCAGCAGCGTAGTTCCGGGGTCCTACGAGCAGTACTTC. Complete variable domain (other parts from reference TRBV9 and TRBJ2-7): DSGVTQTPKHLITATGQRVTLRCSPRSGDLSVYWYQQSLDQGLQFLIQYYNGEERAKGNILERFSAQQFPDLHSELNLSSLELGDSALYFCASSVVPGSYEQYFGPGTRLTVT.

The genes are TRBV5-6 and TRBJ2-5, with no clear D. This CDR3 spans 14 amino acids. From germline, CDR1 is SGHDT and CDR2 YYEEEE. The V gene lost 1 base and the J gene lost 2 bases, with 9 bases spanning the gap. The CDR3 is CASSLNYFQETQYF. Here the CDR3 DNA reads TGTGCCAGCAGCTTGAACTACTTTCAAGAGACCCAGTACTTC.

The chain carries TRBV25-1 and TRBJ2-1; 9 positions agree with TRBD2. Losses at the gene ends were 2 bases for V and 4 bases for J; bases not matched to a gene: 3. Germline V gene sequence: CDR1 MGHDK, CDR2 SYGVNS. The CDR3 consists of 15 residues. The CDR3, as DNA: TGTGCCAGCAGTGAAGTGGCGGGGGGGTACAATGAGCAGTTCTTC. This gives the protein CASSEVAGGYNEQFF.

CDR3 DNA: TGTGCCAGCAGCACCGATTGGGACTCGAGCTCCTACGAGCAGTACTTC. Its protein is CASSTDWDSSSYEQYF. The chain carries TRBV9 and TRBJ2-7, with TRBD2 as a possible D gene (6 bases). Germline values: CDR1 SGDLS, CDR2 YYNGEE. The CDR3 loop spans 16 amino acids. With 4 bases removed from V and 0 bases from J, the gap between germline ends came to 17 bases.

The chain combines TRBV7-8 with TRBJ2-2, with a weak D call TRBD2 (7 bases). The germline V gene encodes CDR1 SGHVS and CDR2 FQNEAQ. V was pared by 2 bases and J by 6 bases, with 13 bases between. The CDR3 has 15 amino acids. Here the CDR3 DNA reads TGTGCCAGCAGCTTAATGGGGGGGCCTTCCGGGGAGCTGTTTTTT. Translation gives CASSLMGGPSGELFF.

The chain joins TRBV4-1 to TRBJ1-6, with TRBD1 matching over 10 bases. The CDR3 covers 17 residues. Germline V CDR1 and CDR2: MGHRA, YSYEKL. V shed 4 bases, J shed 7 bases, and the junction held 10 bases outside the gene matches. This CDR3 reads CASSPYSGQGLNSPLHF. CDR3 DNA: TGCGCCAGCAGCCCTTATTCGGGACAGGGGTTAAATTCACCCCTCCACTTT.

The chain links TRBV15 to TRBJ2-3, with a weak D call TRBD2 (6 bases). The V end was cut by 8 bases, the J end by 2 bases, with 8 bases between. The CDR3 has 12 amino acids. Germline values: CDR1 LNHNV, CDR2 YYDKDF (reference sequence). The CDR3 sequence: CATGGITDTQYF. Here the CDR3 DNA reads TGTGCCACCGGGGGGATCACAGATACGCAGTATTTT.

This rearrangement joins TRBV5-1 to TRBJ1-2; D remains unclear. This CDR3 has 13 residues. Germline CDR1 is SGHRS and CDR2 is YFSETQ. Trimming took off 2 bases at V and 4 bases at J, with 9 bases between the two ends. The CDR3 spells CASSFDNSYGYTF. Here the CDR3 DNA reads TGCGCCAGCAGCTTTGACAACAGCTATGGCTACACCTTC.

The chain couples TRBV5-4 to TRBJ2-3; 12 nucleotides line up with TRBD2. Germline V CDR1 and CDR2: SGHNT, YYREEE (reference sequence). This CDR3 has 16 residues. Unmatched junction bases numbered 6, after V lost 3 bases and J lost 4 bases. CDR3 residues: CASSSTSGGRADTQYF. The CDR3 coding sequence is TGTGCCAGCAGCTCCACTAGCGGGGGGAGGGCAGATACGCAGTATTTT.

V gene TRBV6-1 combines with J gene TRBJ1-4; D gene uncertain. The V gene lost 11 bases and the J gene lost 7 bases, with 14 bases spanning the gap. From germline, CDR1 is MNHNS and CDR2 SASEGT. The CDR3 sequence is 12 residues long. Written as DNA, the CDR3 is TGTGCCGGCGGGAGGGTCGGTGAAAAACTGTTTTTT. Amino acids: CAGGRVGEKLFF.

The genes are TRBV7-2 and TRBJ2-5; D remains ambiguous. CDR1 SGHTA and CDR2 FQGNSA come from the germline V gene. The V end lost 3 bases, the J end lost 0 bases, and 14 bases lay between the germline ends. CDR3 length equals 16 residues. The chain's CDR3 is CASSFFPSQYQETQYF. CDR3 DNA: TGTGCCAGCAGCTTTTTCCCCTCCCAGTACCAAGAGACCCAGTACTTC.

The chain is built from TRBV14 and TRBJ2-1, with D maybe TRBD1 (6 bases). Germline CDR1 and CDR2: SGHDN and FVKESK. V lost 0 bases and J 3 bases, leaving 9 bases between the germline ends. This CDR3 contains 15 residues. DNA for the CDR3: TGTGCCAGCAGCCAAGAGCCAGGGGACTACAATGAGCAGTTCTTC. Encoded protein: CASSQEPGDYNEQFF.

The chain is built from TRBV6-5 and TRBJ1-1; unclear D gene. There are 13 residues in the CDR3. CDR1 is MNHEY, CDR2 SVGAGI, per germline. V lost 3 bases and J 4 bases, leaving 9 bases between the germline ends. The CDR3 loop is CASSYAHSTEAFF. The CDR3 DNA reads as TGTGCCAGCAGTTATGCCCACAGCACTGAAGCTTTCTTT.

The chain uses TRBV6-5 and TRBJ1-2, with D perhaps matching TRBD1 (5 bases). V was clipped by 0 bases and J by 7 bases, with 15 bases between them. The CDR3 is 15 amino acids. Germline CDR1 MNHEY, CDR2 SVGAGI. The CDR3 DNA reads TGTGCCAGCAGTTACTCGGGGGAGGGGATAGGTGGCTACACCTTC. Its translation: CASSYSGEGIGGYTF.

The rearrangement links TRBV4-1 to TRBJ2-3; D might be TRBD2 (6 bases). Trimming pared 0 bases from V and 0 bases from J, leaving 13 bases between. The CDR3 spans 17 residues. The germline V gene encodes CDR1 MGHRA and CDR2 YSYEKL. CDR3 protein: CASSQEEVGGSTDTQYF. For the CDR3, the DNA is TGCGCCAGCAGCCAAGAGGAGGTGGGAGGAAGCACAGATACGCAGTATTTT.

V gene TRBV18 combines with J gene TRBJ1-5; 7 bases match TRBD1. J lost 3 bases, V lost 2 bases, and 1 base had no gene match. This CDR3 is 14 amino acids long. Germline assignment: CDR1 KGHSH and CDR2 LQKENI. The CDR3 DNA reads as TGTGCCAGCTCACCAGGGACAGACAATCAGCCCCAGCATTTT. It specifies CASSPGTDNQPQHF.

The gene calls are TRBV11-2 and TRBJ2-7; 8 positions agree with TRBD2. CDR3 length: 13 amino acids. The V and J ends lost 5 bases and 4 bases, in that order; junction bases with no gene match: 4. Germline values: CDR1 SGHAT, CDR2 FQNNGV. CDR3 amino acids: CASSPGTSYEQYF. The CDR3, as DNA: TGTGCCAGCAGCCCCGGGACTAGTTACGAGCAGTACTTC.